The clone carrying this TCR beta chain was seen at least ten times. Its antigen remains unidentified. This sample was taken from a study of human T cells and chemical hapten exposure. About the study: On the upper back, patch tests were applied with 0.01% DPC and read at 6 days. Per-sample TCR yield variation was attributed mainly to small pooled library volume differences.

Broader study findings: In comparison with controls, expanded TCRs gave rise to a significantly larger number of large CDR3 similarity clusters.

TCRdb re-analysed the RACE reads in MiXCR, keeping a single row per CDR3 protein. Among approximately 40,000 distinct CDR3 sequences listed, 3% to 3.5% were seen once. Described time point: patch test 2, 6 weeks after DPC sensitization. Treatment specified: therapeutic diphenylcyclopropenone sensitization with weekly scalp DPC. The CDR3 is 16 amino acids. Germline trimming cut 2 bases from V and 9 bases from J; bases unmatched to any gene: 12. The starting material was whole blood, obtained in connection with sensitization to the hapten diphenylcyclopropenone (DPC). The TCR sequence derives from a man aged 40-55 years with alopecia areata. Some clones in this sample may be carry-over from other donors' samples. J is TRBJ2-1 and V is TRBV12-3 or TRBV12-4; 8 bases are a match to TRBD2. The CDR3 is CASSLISGGPYGEQFF. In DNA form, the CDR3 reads TGTGCCAGCAGTTTAATCTCGGGAGGGCCGTATGGTGAGCAGTTCTTC.